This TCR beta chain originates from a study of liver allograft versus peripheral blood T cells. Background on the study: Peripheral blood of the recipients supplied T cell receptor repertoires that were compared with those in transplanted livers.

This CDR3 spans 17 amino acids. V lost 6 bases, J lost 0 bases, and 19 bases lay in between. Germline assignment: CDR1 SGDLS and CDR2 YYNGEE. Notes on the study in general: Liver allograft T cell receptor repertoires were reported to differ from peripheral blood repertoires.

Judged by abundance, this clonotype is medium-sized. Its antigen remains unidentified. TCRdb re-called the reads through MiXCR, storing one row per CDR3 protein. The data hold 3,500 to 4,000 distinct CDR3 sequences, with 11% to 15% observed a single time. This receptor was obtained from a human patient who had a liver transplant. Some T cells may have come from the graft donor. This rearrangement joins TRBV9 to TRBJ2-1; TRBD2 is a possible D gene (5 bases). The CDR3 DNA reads TGTGCCAGCAACGGGTTCTTAAGCGGTAGCTCCTACAATGAGCAGTTCTTC. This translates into CASNGFLSGSSYNEQFF.